The present T cell receptor beta chain was sequenced within a study of blood T cell repertoires in COVID-19. Looking at the study overall: Italy, Spain and the United States were the sources of the convalescent and acute COVID-19 samples. PBMCs, B-cell-depleted T cells, or T cells provided the cDNA or gDNA that made up the material.

Original processing methods: Reference gene primer amplification yielded estimated nucleated cell counts. Clones were sequenced by immunoSEQ multiplex PCR, and TCRdb holds only the in-frame ones, with some missing. V and J calls and clone size follow that table, whereas D and trimming were derived from the DNA. The table has about 300,000 clones, about 83% seen once; the top ten hold about 1.2%. With 4 bases clipped from V and 2 bases from J, the junction kept 4 bases outside the gene matches. Per the germline V gene, CDR1 is MGHDK and CDR2 is SYGVNS. CDR3 length: 15 residues. This clonotype was obtained from a woman in her fifties or sixties with acute or convalescent COVID-19. Source material: peripheral blood. This chain connects TRBV25-1 to TRBJ2-5, with 10 positions matching TRBD1. The CDR3 DNA reads TGTGCCAGCAGTGTCCGGGACAGGGGACAAGAGACCCAGTACTTC. It yields the protein CASSVRDRGQETQYF.